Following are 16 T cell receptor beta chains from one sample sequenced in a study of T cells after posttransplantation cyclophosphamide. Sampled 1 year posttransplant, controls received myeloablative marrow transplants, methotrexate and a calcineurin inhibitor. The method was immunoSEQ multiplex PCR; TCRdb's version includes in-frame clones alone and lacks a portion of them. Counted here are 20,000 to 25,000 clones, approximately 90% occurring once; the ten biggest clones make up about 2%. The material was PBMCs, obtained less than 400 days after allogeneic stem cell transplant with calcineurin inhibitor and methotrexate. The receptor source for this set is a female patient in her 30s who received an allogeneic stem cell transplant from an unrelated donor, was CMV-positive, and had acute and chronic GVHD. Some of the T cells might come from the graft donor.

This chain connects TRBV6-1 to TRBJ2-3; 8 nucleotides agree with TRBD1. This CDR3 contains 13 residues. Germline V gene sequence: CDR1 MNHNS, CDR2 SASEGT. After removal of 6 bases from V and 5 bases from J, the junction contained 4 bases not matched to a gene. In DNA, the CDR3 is TGTGCCAGCAGGGACAGGGCCAGAGATACGCAGTATTTT. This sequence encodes CASRDRARDTQYF.

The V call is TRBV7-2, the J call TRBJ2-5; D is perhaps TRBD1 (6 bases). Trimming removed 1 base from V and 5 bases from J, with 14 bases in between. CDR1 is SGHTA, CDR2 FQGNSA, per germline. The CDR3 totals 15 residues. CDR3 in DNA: TGTGCCAGCAGCTTAGTAGACAGGTCTCAGGAGACCCAGTACTTC. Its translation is CASSLVDRSQETQYF.

The CDR3 DNA sequence: TGTGCCAGCAGTCACCGGGACAGGGAAGGAGAGACCCAGTACTTC. Translated, it gives CASSHRDREGETQYF. The J gene is TRBJ2-5, the V gene TRBV27; 9 positions match TRBD1. Germline V gives CDR1 MNHEY, CDR2 SMNVEV (reference sequence). The J segment lost 4 bases and the V segment lost 5 bases, leaving 8 bases of the junction unmatched. The CDR3 contains 15 residues.

The chain's CDR3 is CASSPQSDIYNEQFF. Here the CDR3 DNA reads TGTGCCAGCAGCCCCCAGAGCGATATCTACAATGAGCAGTTCTTC. The chain carries TRBV5-4 and TRBJ2-1, with unresolved D. Germline values: CDR1 SGHNT, CDR2 YYREEE (reference sequence). The CDR3 totals 15 residues. V dropped 4 bases and J dropped 3 bases, with 14 bases sitting between them.

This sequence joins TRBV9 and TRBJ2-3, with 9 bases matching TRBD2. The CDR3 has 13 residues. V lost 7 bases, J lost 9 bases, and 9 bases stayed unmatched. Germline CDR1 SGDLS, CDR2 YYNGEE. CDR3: CASAGAGGATQYF. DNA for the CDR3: TGTGCCAGCGCGGGAGCGGGAGGAGCCACGCAGTATTTT. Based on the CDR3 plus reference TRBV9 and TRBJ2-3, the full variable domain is DSGVTQTPKHLITATGQRVTLRCSPRSGDLSVYWYQQSLDQGLQFLIQYYNGEERAKGNILERFSAQQFPDLHSELNLSSLELGDSALYFCASAGAGGATQYFGPGTRLTVL.

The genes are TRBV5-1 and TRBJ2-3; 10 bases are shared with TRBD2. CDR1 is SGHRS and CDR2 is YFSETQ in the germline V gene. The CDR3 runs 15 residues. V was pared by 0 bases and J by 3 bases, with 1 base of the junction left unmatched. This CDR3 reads CASSLELAGTDTQYF. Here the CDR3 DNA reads TGCGCCAGCAGCTTGGAACTAGCGGGAACAGATACGCAGTATTTT. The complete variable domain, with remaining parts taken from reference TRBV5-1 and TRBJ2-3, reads KAGVTQTPRYLIKTRGQQVTLSCSPISGHRSVSWYQQTPGQGLQFLFEYFSETQRNKGNFPGRFSGRQFSNSRSEMNVSTLELGDSALYLCASSLELAGTDTQYFGPGTRLTVL.

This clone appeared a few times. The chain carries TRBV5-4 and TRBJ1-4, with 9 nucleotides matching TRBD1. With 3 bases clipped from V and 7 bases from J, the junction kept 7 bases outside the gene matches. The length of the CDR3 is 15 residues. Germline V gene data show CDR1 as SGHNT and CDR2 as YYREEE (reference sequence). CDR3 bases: TGTGCCAGCAGCTCTCGGACAGGGGTGGGTGAAAAACTGTTTTTT. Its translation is CASSSRTGVGEKLFF.

CDR3 protein: CASSQVPGGLTNEKLFF. DNA for the CDR3: TGCGCCAGCAGCCAAGTACCAGGGGGCTTAACTAATGAAAAACTGTTTTTT. The chain joins TRBV4-3 to TRBJ1-4; TRBD1 matches 8 bases. With V trimmed by 1 base and J by 1 base, 5 bases remained unmatched. CDR1 and CDR2 (germline): LGHNA, YSLEER. The CDR3 totals 17 residues.

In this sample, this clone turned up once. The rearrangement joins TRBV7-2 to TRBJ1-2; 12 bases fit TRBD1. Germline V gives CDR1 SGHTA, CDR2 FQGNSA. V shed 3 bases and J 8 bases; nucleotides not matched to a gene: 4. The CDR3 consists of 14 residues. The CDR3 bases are TGTGCCAGCAGCTTCGCCGGGACAGGGGGCGGCTACACCTTC. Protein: CASSFAGTGGGYTF.

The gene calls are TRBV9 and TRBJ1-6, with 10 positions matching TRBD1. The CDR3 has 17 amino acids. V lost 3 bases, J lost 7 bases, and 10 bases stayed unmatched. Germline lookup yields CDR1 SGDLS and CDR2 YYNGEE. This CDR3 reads CASSADPTGGRNSPLHF. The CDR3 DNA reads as TGTGCCAGCAGCGCCGATCCGACAGGGGGCAGGAATTCACCCCTCCACTTT.

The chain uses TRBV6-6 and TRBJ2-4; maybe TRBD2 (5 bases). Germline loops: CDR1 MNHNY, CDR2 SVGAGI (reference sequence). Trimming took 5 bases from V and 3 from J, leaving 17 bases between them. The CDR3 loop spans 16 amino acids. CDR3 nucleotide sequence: TGTGCCAGCAGTGCCTCAGGAGGCTCGGGCAAAAACATTCAGTACTTC. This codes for CASSASGGSGKNIQYF.

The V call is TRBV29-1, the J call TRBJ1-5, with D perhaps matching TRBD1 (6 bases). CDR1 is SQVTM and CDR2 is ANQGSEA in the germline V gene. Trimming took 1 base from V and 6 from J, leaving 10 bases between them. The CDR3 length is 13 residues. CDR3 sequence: CSVEAGAGQPQHF. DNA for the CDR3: TGCAGCGTTGAAGCAGGGGCGGGTCAGCCCCAGCATTTT.

The CDR3 is CASSSLAGASYEQYF. CDR3 coding DNA: TGCGCCAGCAGTTCACTAGCGGGAGCTTCCTACGAGCAGTACTTC. The chain combines TRBV5-1 with TRBJ2-7; 11 positions match TRBD2. The V and J ends lost 5 bases and 1 base, in that order; junction bases with no gene match: 5. This CDR3 is built from 15 residues. Germline CDR1 SGHRS, CDR2 YFSETQ.

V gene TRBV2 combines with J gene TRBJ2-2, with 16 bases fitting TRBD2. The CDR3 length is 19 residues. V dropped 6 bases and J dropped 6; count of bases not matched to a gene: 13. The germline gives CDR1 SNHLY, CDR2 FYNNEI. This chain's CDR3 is CASRTGTSGRAAFPGELFF. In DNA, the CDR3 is TGTGCCAGCAGGACCGGGACTAGCGGGAGGGCCGCTTTTCCCGGGGAGCTGTTTTTT.

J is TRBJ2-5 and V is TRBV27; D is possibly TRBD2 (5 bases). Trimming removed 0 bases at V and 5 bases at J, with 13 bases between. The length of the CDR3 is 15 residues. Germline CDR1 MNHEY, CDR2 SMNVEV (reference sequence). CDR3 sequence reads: CASSLSRVVGETQYF. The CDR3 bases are TGTGCCAGCAGTTTATCGCGGGTCGTGGGTGAGACCCAGTACTTC.

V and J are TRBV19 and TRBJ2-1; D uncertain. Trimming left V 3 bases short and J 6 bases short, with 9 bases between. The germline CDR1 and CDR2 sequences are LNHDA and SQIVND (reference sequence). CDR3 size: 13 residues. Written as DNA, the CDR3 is TGTGCCAGTAGTATCGGGTCCCTCAATGAGCAGTTCTTC. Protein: CASSIGSLNEQFF.